This T cell receptor beta chain was observed in a study of T cell repertoires in cytomegalovirus infection. Study context: As its CMV epitopes, the study selected recently identified HLA-C-restricted and well-studied HLA-B-restricted targets.

The CDR3 is 16 residues long. Germline CDR1 SGHTA, CDR2 FQGNSA. V was pared by 5 bases and J by 3 bases, with 10 bases of the junction left unmatched. TCRdb called the reads again in MiXCR, with one record for every CDR3 protein. The sample gives a few hundred thousand distinct CDR3 sequences, under 55% of which show up once; about 45% is in the top ten. This clonotype has only a few counts. Its antigen is unidentified. The chain carries TRBV7-2 and TRBJ1-1; 9 bases are shared with TRBD1. The sample was cultured PBMCs, taken from culture after CMV antigen stimulation. The receptor was isolated from a human donor in good health (CMV status not recorded). Some clones in this sample may be carry-over from other donors' samples. CDR3 DNA sequence: TGTGCCAGCAGCCCCATGACAGGGGGTCAGCACACTGAAGCTTTCTTT. Its translation is CASSPMTGGQHTEAFF.